The 13 T cell receptor beta chains below were found in one sample sequenced in a study of shared T cell receptors in the human thymus. Data came from immunoSEQ multiplex PCR; TCRdb stores just in-frame clones and leaves some out. The sample shows 500,000 to 550,000 clones, 75% to 85% of them seen only once. Separately, the same data were catalogued under a study of human thymus T cells.

The sequenced sample consisted of thymocytes. These receptors were obtained from a boy in the first two years of life with a congenital heart defect.

This clone came up once. The chain recombines TRBV4-3 with TRBJ2-3, with TRBD2 matching 9 bases. V lost 0 bases to trimming and J lost 4 bases; unmatched junction nucleotides: 14. Per germline, CDR1 LGHNA and CDR2 YSLEER. This CDR3 region has 19 residues. The CDR3 loop reads CASSQDRGGTSPLPDTQYF. The CDR3 DNA reads as TGCGCCAGCAGCCAAGATCGAGGTGGGACTAGCCCACTTCCAGATACGCAGTATTTT.

The rearrangement links TRBV19 to TRBJ2-2; 7 bases match TRBD1. With V trimmed by 7 bases and J by 4 bases, 6 bases remained unmatched. CDR1 is LNHDA, CDR2 SQIVND, per germline (reference sequence). This CDR3 is built from 14 residues. DNA of the CDR3: TGTGCCAGTAACCCGACAGGGCCCACCGGGGAGCTGTTTTTT. Its translation is CASNPTGPTGELFF.

This chain links TRBV29-1 with TRBJ2-1; D uncertain. The CDR3 has 13 amino acids. CDR1 is SQVTM, CDR2 ANQGSEA, per germline. The ends were cut back, 5 bases at V and 2 bases at J, with 10 bases in the middle. The CDR3 protein is CSVSRGPYNEQFF. CDR3 in DNA: TGCAGCGTTAGTAGAGGCCCCTACAATGAGCAGTTCTTC.

V and J are TRBV4-3 and TRBJ2-7, with 12 bases that match TRBD2. Germline V lookup: CDR1 LGHNA, CDR2 YSLEER. The CDR3 totals 19 residues. V was pared by 0 bases and J by 6 bases, with 15 bases of the junction left unmatched. The chain's CDR3 is CASSQDPRLAGVSRVEQYF. The CDR3 DNA sequence: TGCGCCAGCAGCCAAGATCCCCGACTAGCGGGAGTGTCGAGGGTCGAGCAGTACTTC.

The chain uses TRBV5-8 and TRBJ1-2; TRBD1 might be the D (6 bases). CDR1 is SGHTS and CDR2 is YDEGEE in the germline V gene. V shed 4 bases and J shed 4 bases, with 20 bases lying between them. CDR3 length equals 16 residues. The CDR3 nucleotides are TGTGCCAGCAGCCCCCTAGACAGGCCCGATCGCTATGGCTACACCTTC. Protein product: CASSPLDRPDRYGYTF.

V and J are TRBV2 and TRBJ2-7, with 8 positions matching TRBD1. This CDR3 is built from 14 residues. CDR1 SNHLY and CDR2 FYNNEI come from the germline V gene. With V trimmed by 8 bases and J by 2 bases, 8 bases remained unmatched. CDR3 sequence: CASSHDRGPYEQYF. The CDR3 DNA is TGTGCCAGCTCACATGACAGGGGCCCCTACGAGCAGTACTTC.

This clone has only one observation. This sequence joins TRBV7-3 and TRBJ2-3; tentative D call: TRBD2 (5 bases). The CDR3 spans 14 residues. V was cut by 3 bases and J by 3 bases, with 10 bases left in between. Per the germline V gene, CDR1 is SGHTA and CDR2 is FQGTGA. The CDR3 reads CASSFRTGTDTQYF. The DNA for the CDR3 is TGTGCCAGCAGCTTTCGGACTGGAACAGATACGCAGTATTTT. Filled out from reference TRBV7-3 and TRBJ2-3, the complete variable domain reads GAGVSQTPSNKVTEKGKYVELRCDPISGHTALYWYRQSLGQGPEFLIYFQGTGAADDSGLPNDRFFAVRPEGSVSTLKIQRTERGDSAVYLCASSFRTGTDTQYFGPGTRLTVL.

The chain combines TRBV21-1 with TRBJ2-2; TRBD1, the table's D call, lacks a check against the DNA. TRBV21-1 is described as a pseudogene. The length of the CDR3 is 16 residues. The chain's CDR3 is CASSAWDRDRIGELFF. In nucleotides, the CDR3 is TGTGCCAGCAGCGCCTGGGACAGGGATAGGATCGGGGAGCTGTTTTTT.

The chain couples TRBV30 to TRBJ2-3; 7 nucleotides agree with TRBD2. With 0 bases clipped from V and 5 bases from J, the junction kept 8 bases outside the gene matches. Germline V gene sequence: CDR1 GTSNPN, CDR2 SVGIG (reference sequence). This CDR3 spans 15 amino acids. The CDR3 spells CAWSVRGELIDTQYF. In DNA, the CDR3 is TGTGCCTGGAGTGTACGGGGGGAGTTGATAGATACGCAGTATTTT.

This CDR3 reads CASSGLTYEQYF. The CDR3 bases are TGTGCCAGCAGCGGTCTTACCTACGAGCAGTACTTC. The chain recombines TRBV2 with TRBJ2-7, with no clear D. Trimming shortened V by 6 bases and J by 2 bases, and 8 bases separated the two germline ends. CDR1 is SNHLY, CDR2 FYNNEI, per germline. This CDR3 is built from 12 residues.

This rearrangement joins TRBV5-6 to TRBJ1-5; the D gene is possibly TRBD1 (5 bases). Trimming shortened V by 4 bases and J by 3 bases, and 17 bases separated the two germline ends. The CDR3 loop spans 16 amino acids. Germline lookup yields CDR1 SGHDT and CDR2 YYEEEE. CDR3 in amino acids: CASSLLGQGDNQPQHF. CDR3 nucleotides: TGTGCCAGCAGCCTGCTGGGCCAGGGCGACAATCAGCCCCAGCATTTT.

The rearrangement links TRBV6-4 to TRBJ2-1; TRBD2 agrees at 11 bases. Germline CDR1 and CDR2: MRHNA and SNTAGT. Losses at the gene ends were 4 bases for V and 5 bases for J; bases not matched to a gene: 4. This CDR3 has 15 amino acids. CDR3 loop: CASSVAGGDNNEQFF. The CDR3 DNA sequence: TGTGCCAGCAGTGTAGCGGGAGGGGACAACAATGAGCAGTTCTTC.

V usage is TRBV27 and J usage is TRBJ2-3; weak D call: TRBD2 (6 bases). V was pared by 8 bases and J by 12 bases, with 15 bases between. The germline V gene encodes CDR1 MNHEY and CDR2 SMNVEV (reference sequence). The CDR3 extends over 11 amino acids. This chain's CDR3 is CASGRRLCQYF. The CDR3 region has the DNA TGTGCCAGCGGGAGGAGATTGTGCCAGTATTTT.